These 30 T cell receptor beta chains share one sample of origin, sequenced in a study of control samples from healthy donors and cancer patients (dated by TCRdb to about 2020). The library was produced with the immunoSEQ multiplex PCR assay. TCRdb's version of the immuneACCESS table is confined to in-frame rearrangements and falls short of the full clone set. An unresolved V gene accounts for under half of the shortfall where checked; the remainder is of unknown origin. The sample table holds 120,000 to 150,000 clones, of which 80% to 95% were seen once. Around 5.4% of the sample comes from the top ten. The sequencing input was blood. These receptors all stem from a man aged 18 to 30 in good health.

The rearrangement links TRBV5-1 to TRBJ1-2, with a possible D match to TRBD1 (6 bases). The CDR3 sequence is 15 residues long. V was clipped by 2 bases and J by 6 bases, with 17 bases between them. The germline V gene has CDR1 SGHRS and CDR2 YFSETQ. The CDR3 sequence is CASSFNREIGDGYTF. CDR3 DNA sequence: TGCGCCAGCAGCTTTAACAGGGAGATAGGGGATGGCTACACCTTC.

V and J are TRBV5-6 and TRBJ2-5; D may be TRBD1 (7 bases). CDR1 SGHDT and CDR2 YYEEEE come from the germline V gene. With 3 bases removed from V and 5 bases from J, the gap between germline ends came to 17 bases. This CDR3 spans 15 amino acids. In nucleotides, the CDR3 is TGTGCCAGCAGCTCCAGACAGGGCGGAGGGGAGACCCAGTACTTC. Translated: CASSSRQGGGETQYF.

The chain links TRBV5-6 to TRBJ1-6; D gene ambiguous. The CDR3 loop spans 14 amino acids. CDR1 SGHDT and CDR2 YYEEEE come from the germline V gene. V was shortened by 0 bases and J by 9 bases, with 10 bases between the two germline ends. The CDR3 sequence: CASSLGAWGSPLHF. The CDR3 DNA reads TGTGCCAGCAGCTTGGGTGCTTGGGGTTCACCCCTCCACTTT.

J is TRBJ2-2 and V is TRBV29-1, with 9 bases fitting TRBD2. J was trimmed by 6 bases and V by 3 bases; bases with no gene match: 8. The CDR3 runs 15 residues. The germline V gene has CDR1 SQVTM and CDR2 ANQGSEA. The CDR3 sequence is CSVDLGTSTAGELFF. Written as DNA, the CDR3 is TGCAGCGTTGATCTAGGGACTAGCACCGCCGGGGAGCTGTTTTTT.

This clone was observed once. V is TRBV5-1 and J is TRBJ1-1; tentative D call: TRBD1 (5 bases). The length of the CDR3 is 15 residues. The V gene lost 0 bases and the J gene lost 4 bases, with 13 bases spanning the gap. Per the germline V gene, CDR1 is SGHRS and CDR2 is YFSETQ. Here the CDR3 DNA reads TGCGCCAGCAGCTTGGCATCCAGGGCGGGCACTGAAGCTTTCTTT. Encoded protein: CASSLASRAGTEAFF.

The chain carries TRBV6-2 or TRBV6-3 and TRBJ1-5; D possibly corresponds to TRBD1 (5 bases). Germline values: CDR1 MNHEY, CDR2 SVGEGT. The V end was cut by 0 bases, the J end by 2 bases, with 5 bases between. The CDR3 length is 14 residues. Here the CDR3 reads CASSYSGGNQPQHF. The CDR3 bases are TGTGCCAGCAGTTACTCAGGGGGCAATCAGCCCCAGCATTTT.

This clone has only one observation. The rearrangement uses TRBV28 and TRBJ2-7; tentatively, D is TRBD2 (5 bases). The CDR3 has 14 residues. The V end lost 5 bases, the J end lost 5 bases, and 16 bases lay between the germline ends. Per the germline V gene, CDR1 is MDHEN and CDR2 is SYDVKM. The CDR3 here is CASSLDRTGDEQYF. DNA for the CDR3: TGTGCCAGCAGTCTTGACCGGACTGGAGACGAGCAGTACTTC.

The genes are TRBV11-2 and TRBJ2-2, with D uncertain. V was trimmed by 0 bases and J by 4 bases, leaving 9 bases between them. The CDR3 extends over 15 amino acids. Germline CDR1 is SGHAT and CDR2 is FQNNGV. This chain's CDR3 is CASSLEVPSTGELFF. The CDR3 coding sequence is TGTGCCAGCAGCTTAGAGGTTCCCAGCACCGGGGAGCTGTTTTTT. Using reference TRBV11-2 and TRBJ2-2 for the parts outside the CDR3, the full variable domain is EAGVAQSPRYKIIEKRQSVAFWCNPISGHATLYWYQQILGQGPKLLIQFQNNGVVDDSQLPKDRFSAERLKGVDSTLKIQPAKLEDSAVYLCASSLEVPSTGELFFGEGSRLTVL.

The chain joins TRBV6-2 or TRBV6-3 to TRBJ1-2, with TRBD1 identical over 9 bases. With V trimmed by 6 bases and J by 7 bases, 12 bases remained unmatched. This CDR3 is 15 amino acids long. Germline CDR1 and CDR2: MNHEY and SVGEGT. The CDR3 DNA follows: TGTGCCAGCAGCCCCCTACAGGGGGCGGGTCGTGGCTACACCTTC. Protein product: CASSPLQGAGRGYTF.

CDR3 sequence reads: CAWSGGVGNQPQHF. As DNA, the CDR3 is TGTGCCTGGAGCGGGGGGGTAGGCAATCAGCCCCAGCATTTT. The rearrangement joins TRBV30 to TRBJ1-5, with D possibly matching TRBD1 (5 bases). The CDR3 runs to 14 residues. The V end lost 3 bases, the J end lost 2 bases, and 11 bases lay between the germline ends. Germline V gene sequence: CDR1 GTSNPN, CDR2 SVGIG (reference sequence). The full variable domain, in which reference TRBV30 and TRBJ1-5 provide the parts outside the CDR3, is SQTIHQWPATLVQPVGSPLSLECTVEGTSNPNLYWYRQAAGRGLQLLFYSVGIGQISSEVPQNLSASRPQDRQFILSSKKLLLSDSGFYLCAWSGGVGNQPQHFGDGTRLSIL.

V gene TRBV27 combines with J gene TRBJ2-1; possible D gene TRBD2, 6 bases. Germline V gene sequence: CDR1 MNHEY, CDR2 SMNVEV (reference sequence). There are 14 residues in the CDR3. V shed 1 base and J shed 4 bases, with 8 bases lying between them. The CDR3, as DNA: TGTGCCAGCAGTTTATACGGGGGTTACAATGAGCAGTTCTTC. This codes for CASSLYGGYNEQFF.

The CDR3 coding sequence is TGTGCCAGCAGTTTATTAAGTAGGGGGGGGGAAGGTCAGCCCCAGCATTTT. Translation gives CASSLLSRGGEGQPQHF. The gene calls are TRBV27 and TRBJ1-5; tentative D call: TRBD1 (6 bases). V lost 1 base and J 6 bases, leaving 19 bases between the germline ends. This CDR3 has 17 residues. Germline loops: CDR1 MNHEY, CDR2 SMNVEV (reference sequence).

This clone ranks as medium-sized. V gene TRBV2 combines with J gene TRBJ1-1; tentatively, D is TRBD1 (5 bases). The CDR3 runs to 15 residues. Trimming removed 9 bases from V and 6 bases from J, with 23 bases in between. Germline CDR1 SNHLY, CDR2 FYNNEI. The CDR3 DNA follows: TGTGCCAGATTCCGGGACCGTTCCTCGAGCGCTGAAGCTTTCTTT. Translation: CARFRDRSSSAEAFF.

This rearrangement joins TRBV15 to TRBJ2-7; TRBD2 matches 9 bases. The CDR3 length is 15 residues. Unmatched junction bases numbered 7, after V lost 5 bases and J lost 2 bases. From germline, CDR1 is LNHNV and CDR2 YYDKDF (reference sequence). The CDR3 spells CATSPRLAETYEQYF. As DNA, the CDR3 is TGTGCCACCAGCCCAAGACTAGCGGAGACCTACGAGCAGTACTTC.

The V and J genes are TRBV6-5 and TRBJ2-6; D remains ambiguous. Germline V gene lookup returns CDR1 MNHEY and CDR2 SVGAGI. Trimming left V 5 bases short and J 0 bases short, with 8 bases between. The CDR3 totals 15 residues. The CDR3 region has the DNA TGTGCCAGCAGTAGAAGTAGCTCTGGGGCCAACGTCCTGACTTTC. Translating gives CASSRSSSGANVLTF.

V usage is TRBV7-6 and J usage is TRBJ2-3; D is undetermined. V lost 1 base and J lost 2, with 10 bases in between. Germline V gene data show CDR1 as SGHVS and CDR2 as FNYEAQ. CDR3 size: 15 residues. The CDR3 DNA is TGTGCCAGCAGCTTAGTTCCAGGCTCCACAGATACGCAGTATTTT. Translated, it gives CASSLVPGSTDTQYF.

CDR3 region: CASSEGGFGAFF. Written as DNA, the CDR3 is TGTGCCAGCAGTGAAGGGGGATTCGGAGCTTTCTTT. The rearrangement uses TRBV2 and TRBJ1-1; D is undetermined. Germline V gene lookup returns CDR1 SNHLY and CDR2 FYNNEI. The CDR3 has 12 residues. V lost 1 base and J 10 bases, leaving 10 bases between the germline ends.

This chain uses TRBV12-5 with TRBJ2-3, with TRBD2 identical over 10 bases. V was pared by 1 base and J by 6 bases, with 7 bases of the junction left unmatched. The length of the CDR3 is 16 residues. The germline CDR1 and CDR2 sequences are LGHNT and FRNRAP. The CDR3 sequence: CASGLALAGVADTQYF. In DNA, the CDR3 is TGTGCTAGTGGTTTGGCGCTAGCGGGAGTTGCGGATACGCAGTATTTT. Variable domain in full (rest from reference TRBV12-5 and TRBJ2-3): DARVTQTPRHKVTEMGQEVTMRCQPILGHNTVFWYRQTMMQGLELLAYFRNRAPLDDSGMPKDRFSAEMPDATLATLKIQPSEPRDSAVYFCASGLALAGVADTQYFGPGTRLTVL.

The chain is built from TRBV3-1 (or the pseudogene TRBV3-2) and TRBJ1-4, with D possibly matching TRBD1 (5 bases). The CDR3 spans 13 residues. Looked up from germline, CDR1 is LGHDT and CDR2 is YNNKEL (reference sequence). The V end lost 7 bases, the J end lost 10 bases, and 16 bases lay between the germline ends. CDR3 in DNA: TGTGCCAGCACCCACGGGGGGGGAGGAAAACTGTTTTTT. Translated, it gives CASTHGGGGKLFF.

Comments on this clone: Mismatch with germline at one junction end may stem from a read error. This sequence joins TRBV7-7 and TRBJ2-1, with unresolved D. CDR3 size: 15 residues. Germline V gene data show CDR1 as SSHAT and CDR2 as FNYEAQ (reference sequence). CDR3 protein: CASSEGVVSYNEQFF. The CDR3 coding sequence is TGTGCTAGCAGCGAAGGCGTAGTGTCCTACAATGAGCAGTTCTTC.

As DNA, the CDR3 is TGCGCCAGCAGCCAAGATTGGGGACTCCTAAACACTGAAGCTTTCTTT. It is translated as CASSQDWGLLNTEAFF. This sequence joins TRBV4-3 and TRBJ1-1, with D tentatively TRBD1 (5 bases). The CDR3 length is 16 residues. The V end lost 0 bases, the J end lost 2 bases, and 13 bases lay between the germline ends. Germline assignment: CDR1 LGHNA and CDR2 YSLEER.

This clone was seen a handful of times. V gene TRBV2 combines with J gene TRBJ1-2; D is undetermined. Trimming shortened V by 6 bases and J by 4 bases, and 12 bases separated the two germline ends. This CDR3 has 13 residues. Per germline, CDR1 SNHLY and CDR2 FYNNEI. The CDR3 protein is CASRVDALYGYTF. CDR3 coding DNA: TGTGCCAGCAGAGTAGACGCACTCTATGGCTACACCTTC.

The chain uses TRBV6-2 or TRBV6-3 and TRBJ1-1; 7 bases are shared with TRBD1. Unmatched junction bases numbered 10, after V lost 2 bases and J lost 7 bases. CDR3 size: 15 residues. In germline, CDR1 is MNHEY, CDR2 SVGEGT. The CDR3 region has the DNA TGTGCCAGCAGTTACCCAGGACAGGCGGCTGATGAAGCTTTCTTT. This translates into CASSYPGQAADEAFF.

This clone appeared a few times. The gene calls are TRBV10-1 and TRBJ2-1; 11 bases match TRBD2. The CDR3 consists of 15 residues. With V trimmed by 4 bases and J by 9 bases, 8 bases remained unmatched. From germline, CDR1 is WNHNN and CDR2 SYGVQD (reference sequence). CDR3 loop: CASSGQLAGEGEQFF. The CDR3 DNA reads as TGCGCCAGCAGTGGACAACTAGCGGGGGAGGGTGAGCAGTTCTTC.

The V and J genes are TRBV7-9 and TRBJ2-4; D may be TRBD1 or TRBD2 (5 bases each). The CDR3 length is 15 residues. The germline V gene has CDR1 SEHNR and CDR2 FQNEAQ (reference sequence). V was clipped by 3 bases and J by 9 bases, with 18 bases between them. CDR3 DNA sequence: TGTGCCAGCAGCTTTACCGGGGACCCTTCGGGCATTCAGTACTTC. The encoded protein is CASSFTGDPSGIQYF.

V is TRBV11-3 and J is TRBJ1-6; D gene uncertain. Looked up from germline, CDR1 is SGHNT and CDR2 is YENEEA. The CDR3 sequence is 13 residues long. Trimming stripped 4 bases from V and 10 bases from J, with 11 bases between. The CDR3 nucleotides read TGTGCCAGCAGCTCAGGAGCGGGATCACCCCTCCACTTT. Its protein is CASSSGAGSPLHF.

This clone was found once. This chain joins TRBV9 and TRBJ2-7; D may be TRBD1 or TRBD2 (5 bases each). The germline gives CDR1 SGDLS, CDR2 YYNGEE. V was trimmed by 3 bases and J by 2 bases, leaving 24 bases between them. The CDR3 extends over 18 amino acids. CDR3 DNA: TGTGCCAGCAGCGGGGGGTTAGGCACCGGTGCGGTCACCTACGAGCAGTACTTC. Its protein product is CASSGGLGTGAVTYEQYF.

V gene TRBV6-2 or TRBV6-3 combines with J gene TRBJ2-1; D remains ambiguous. Trimming cost V 5 bases and J 0 bases, with 14 bases left between them. The CDR3 has 16 amino acids. Germline values: CDR1 MNHEY, CDR2 SVGEGT. The CDR3 here is CASSGWTGRSYNEQFF. The CDR3 DNA reads as TGTGCCAGCAGTGGATGGACCGGCCGCTCCTACAATGAGCAGTTCTTC.

This clone has only one observation. This chain joins TRBV3-1 (or the pseudogene TRBV3-2) and TRBJ2-6, with D possibly being TRBD2 (5 bases). The CDR3 totals 17 residues. In germline, CDR1 is LGHDT, CDR2 YNNKEL (reference sequence). V dropped 5 bases and J dropped 1 base, with 15 bases sitting between them. CDR3 amino acids: CASSSQEGRSGANVLTF. The CDR3 bases are TGTGCCAGCAGCTCGCAAGAGGGAAGGTCTGGGGCCAACGTCCTGACTTTC.

This rearrangement joins TRBV19 to TRBJ1-2; D may be TRBD1 (5 bases). Germline V gene sequence: CDR1 LNHDA, CDR2 SQIVND (reference sequence). Trimming removed 5 bases at V and 8 bases at J, with 21 bases between. CDR3 length: 15 residues. The CDR3 coding sequence is TGTGCCAGTAGTCCTAGACCCCAGGGTTGGGAAGGCTACACCTTC. This sequence encodes CASSPRPQGWEGYTF.